This TCR beta chain emerged from a study of T cells in Graves' hyperthyroidism and ophthalmopathy. Diagnosis of hyperthyroidism was new in patients aged 18 to 65, and its duration was under 2 months. Lactation, pregnancy, other autoimmune disease or uncontrolled infection led to exclusion of patients. The investigators amplified TCR beta CDR3 regions from RNA transcripts. RT-PCR in the first round (using the HTBI primer set) targeted the TCR CDR3. TCRdb re-called the multiplex PCR reads with MiXCR, one entry per CDR3 protein. This table has some 740,000 distinct CDR3 sequences, 14% appearing once. At least ten counts were recorded for this clonotype. This clonotype was obtained from a woman under 30 with Graves' hyperthyroidism. The specimen sequenced was blood.

CDR3 sequence (DNA): TGTGCCAGCAGCTTAGCGGGAGGGCCGTACACCGGGGAGCTGTTTTTT. Its translation: CASSLAGGPYTGELFF. The chain couples TRBV11-3 to TRBJ2-2, with 8 bases identical to TRBD2. The junction had 4 bases not matched to a gene; V was cut back by 1 base and J by 3 bases. Germline V gives CDR1 SGHNT, CDR2 YENEEA. This CDR3 has 16 amino acids.